The 10 T cell receptor beta chains presented below share a single source sample, sequenced in a study of blood T cell repertoires in COVID-19 (dated by TCRdb to 2019 to 2021). Library generation was performed with the immunoSEQ multiplex PCR assay. Imported from immuneACCESS, the table was reduced by TCRdb to in-frame sequences with V and J called. These copies leave out some clones; in studies compared against another copy, an unresolved V gene accounts for under half, and the cause of the remainder is not known. The sample table holds around 250,000 clones, of which 80% to 90% were seen once. The ten biggest clones cover 6.2% of the sample. The material sequenced was peripheral blood. These receptors all come from a man aged 55 to 69 with acute or convalescent COVID-19.

J is TRBJ1-6 and V is TRBV9; D possibly corresponds to TRBD1 (5 bases). This CDR3 is built from 16 residues. Per the germline V gene, CDR1 is SGDLS and CDR2 is YYNGEE. Deletions cut 4 bases from V and 5 bases from J, with 16 bases between. This chain's CDR3 is CASSPSWTDNNSPLHF. DNA for the CDR3: TGTGCCAGCAGCCCATCGTGGACGGACAATAATTCACCCCTCCACTTT.

This chain joins TRBV3-1 (or the pseudogene TRBV3-2) and TRBJ1-3; D is ambiguous. Germline V gene lookup returns CDR1 LGHDT and CDR2 YNNKEL (reference sequence). The CDR3 sequence is 16 residues long. Between the trimmed V and J ends, which lost 1 base and 3 bases, there was a span of 13 bases. This CDR3 is CASSQGPPGYGNTIYF. In DNA form, the CDR3 reads TGTGCCAGCAGCCAAGGCCCCCCCGGGTATGGAAACACCATATATTTT.

V is TRBV3-1 (or the pseudogene TRBV3-2) and J is TRBJ2-1; D call uncertain. Per germline, CDR1 LGHDT and CDR2 YNNKEL (reference sequence). Trimming took off 0 bases at V and 0 bases at J, with 6 bases between the two ends. This CDR3 has 15 amino acids. For the CDR3, the DNA is TGTGCCAGCAGCCAAGAAGGCGGCTCCTACAATGAGCAGTTCTTC. Encoded protein: CASSQEGGSYNEQFF.

The chain has TRBV27 and TRBJ1-5; possibly TRBD1 for D (5 bases). The V gene's germline CDR1 is MNHEY and CDR2 SMNVEV (reference sequence). Trimming cost V 3 bases and J 6 bases, with 15 bases left between them. The CDR3 contains 15 residues. The CDR3 spells CASSFDSLGVQPQHF. Here the CDR3 DNA reads TGTGCCAGCAGTTTCGACAGCTTAGGCGTTCAGCCCCAGCATTTT.

The V gene is TRBV6-6, the J gene TRBJ2-5, with TRBD1 as a possible D gene (5 bases). Looked up from germline, CDR1 is MNHNY and CDR2 is SVGAGI (reference sequence). Trimming removed 5 bases from V and 2 bases from J, with 24 bases in between. The CDR3 loop spans 18 amino acids. CDR3: CASSLRALQVTSQETQYF. CDR3 in DNA: TGTGCCAGCAGTCTACGAGCCTTACAGGTTACCTCACAAGAGACCCAGTACTTC.

The chain recombines TRBV5-4 with TRBJ2-1, with D unresolved. This CDR3 has 15 amino acids. The V and J ends lost 0 bases and 7 bases respectively, with 14 bases between them. Germline V gene lookup returns CDR1 SGHNT and CDR2 YYREEE (reference sequence). The chain's CDR3 is CASSLEDFRFNEQFF. The CDR3 nucleotides read TGTGCCAGCAGCTTGGAAGACTTCCGTTTTAATGAGCAGTTCTTC.

This clone has only a few counts. In DNA form, the CDR3 reads TGTGCCAGCAGTTCCCTGGGACAGGGAAAAAACACTGAAGCTTTCTTT. It specifies CASSSLGQGKNTEAFF. J is TRBJ1-1 and V is TRBV6-5, with TRBD1 matching 9 bases. The trim removed 4 bases at V and 2 bases at J, leaving 8 bases unmatched. This CDR3 is built from 16 residues. Germline V gene sequence: CDR1 MNHEY, CDR2 SVGAGI.

As to this clone: The junction departs from germline at one end; a sequencing error may be responsible. The V gene is TRBV6-5, the J gene TRBJ1-2; 7 positions agree with TRBD1. In germline, CDR1 is MNHEY, CDR2 SVGAGI. The CDR3 spans 11 residues. CDR3 nucleotide sequence: TGTGCCAGCAGTTACTCAGGGGGCCAAATGTTC. Translated, it gives CASSYSGGQMF.

This clone occurred once. The CDR3 reads CASSYSGGLAFF. CDR3 coding DNA: TGTGCCAGCAGTTACTCCGGGGGGCTGGCTTTCTTT. This sequence joins TRBV6-5 and TRBJ1-1, with D perhaps matching TRBD1 (6 bases). This CDR3 spans 12 amino acids. V lost 0 bases to trimming and J lost 11 bases, with 10 bases between them. In germline, CDR1 is MNHEY, CDR2 SVGAGI.

The genes are TRBV28 and TRBJ2-2; possible D gene TRBD1, 7 bases. Germline lookup yields CDR1 MDHEN and CDR2 SYDVKM. The CDR3 has 14 residues. Deletions cut 6 bases from V and 6 bases from J, with 14 bases between. The chain's CDR3 is CASRRQGGAGELFF. The CDR3 nucleotides are TGTGCCAGCAGAAGACAGGGAGGAGCCGGGGAGCTGTTTTTT.